This T cell receptor (beta chain) is from a study of shared clonotypes between healthy human individuals. The overall study: Participating donors consisted of two women and a few men aged 18 to 49. CD4 naive cells filled three plates per donor, CD4 memory three, CD8 naive two and CD8 memory one. Study-level findings and limits: Clonotype sharing among donors likely depends on sequencing depth.

The data were produced by immunoSEQ multiplex PCR, yet TCRdb's version contains in-frame clones alone and is incomplete. The repertoire consists of just over 2,000,000 clones, with roughly 94% occurring once and the leading ten covering about 1.1%. The CDR3 contains 14 residues. Germline values: CDR1 LNHNV, CDR2 YYDKDF (reference sequence). V lost 1 base to trimming and J lost 4 bases, with 10 bases between them. CD8 cells classed as naive were CD45RO-negative and positively selected for CCR7, excluding terminally differentiated effector memory CD45RA+ cells. Notes on this clone: Its antigen is as yet unknown.

The sequence derives from a man between 18 and 35 years old in good health. This chain joins TRBV15 and TRBJ1-1; tentative D call: TRBD1 (5 bases). Sequencing input: naive CD8+ T cells sorted from blood. This chain's CDR3 is CATSRVRQSTEAFF. The CDR3 nucleotides read TGTGCCACCAGCAGAGTCCGACAGTCCACTGAAGCTTTCTTT.